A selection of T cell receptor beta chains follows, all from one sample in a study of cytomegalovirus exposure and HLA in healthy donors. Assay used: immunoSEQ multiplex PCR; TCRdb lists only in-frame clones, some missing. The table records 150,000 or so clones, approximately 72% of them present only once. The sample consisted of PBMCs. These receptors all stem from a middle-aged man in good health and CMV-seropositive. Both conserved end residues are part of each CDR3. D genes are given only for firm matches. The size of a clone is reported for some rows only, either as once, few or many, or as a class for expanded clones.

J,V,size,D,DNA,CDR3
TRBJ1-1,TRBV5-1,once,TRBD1,TGCGCCAGCAGCCTCGTCCTTGCAGGGGGCACTGAAGCTTTCTTT,CASSLVLAGGTEAFF
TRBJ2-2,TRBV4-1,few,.,TGCGCCAGCAGCCGTACCCAAGGGGGGGCGAACACCGGGGAGCTGTTTTTT,CASSRTQGGANTGELFF
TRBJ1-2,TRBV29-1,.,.,TGCAGCGTTCGACAGGACAACTATGGCTACACCTTC,CSVRQDNYGYTF
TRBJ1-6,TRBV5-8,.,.,TGTGCCAGCAGCTTGGGGGGCGTCAATTCACCCCTCCACTTT,CASSLGGVNSPLHF
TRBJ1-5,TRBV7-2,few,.,TGTGCCAGCAGCGCCGGACATCCCGACCGGAGCAATCAGCCCCAGCATTTT,CASSAGHPDRSNQPQHF
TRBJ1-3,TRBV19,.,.,TGTGCCAGTGCTCCGGGTCAAAGCTCTGGAAACACCATATATTTT,CASAPGQSSGNTIYF
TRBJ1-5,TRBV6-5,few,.,TGTGCCAGCAGTTACCGGGACAACAATCAGCCCCAGCATTTT,CASSYRDNNQPQHF
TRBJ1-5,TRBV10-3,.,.,TGTGCCATCAGTGATATGGGAGGCCATCAGCCCCAGCATTTT,CAISDMGGHQPQHF
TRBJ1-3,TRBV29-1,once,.,TGCAGCGGGTGGACAGCCTCTGGAAACACCATATATTTT,CSGWTASGNTIYF
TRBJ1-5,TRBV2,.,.,TGTGCCAGCAGTGAAGCGCTTCGGGGGTCGGATCAGCCCCAGCATTTT,CASSEALRGSDQPQHF
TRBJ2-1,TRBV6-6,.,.,TGTGCCAGCAGTCAAACAGCCTACAATGAGCAGTTCTTC,CASSQTAYNEQFF
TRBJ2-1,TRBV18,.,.,TGTGCCAGCTCACCACCGGGGCAGGGTGTCGACAATGAGCAGTTCTTC,CASSPPGQGVDNEQFF
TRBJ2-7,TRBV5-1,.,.,TGCGCCAGCAGCTGGGATCAGGGGTCTGCCTACGAGCAGTACTTC,CASSWDQGSAYEQYF
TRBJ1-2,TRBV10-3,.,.,TGTGCCATCAGTGAGCAGTCAGACTATGGCTACACCTTC,CAISEQSDYGYTF
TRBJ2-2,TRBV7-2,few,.,TGTGCCAGCAGCTTTGGGTGGGCGCCCACCGGGGAGCTGTTTTTT,CASSFGWAPTGELFF
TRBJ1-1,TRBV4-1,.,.,TGCGCCAGCAGACCTTTTACAGGGAACACTGAAGCTTTCTTT,CASRPFTGNTEAFF
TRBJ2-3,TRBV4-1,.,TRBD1,TGCGCCAGCAGCCAGCCACCAGGGGGCCGGACAGATACGCAGTATTTT,CASSQPPGGRTDTQYF
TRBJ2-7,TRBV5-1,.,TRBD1,TGCGCCAGCAGCGCCGGGACAGGGATCTACGAGCAGTACTTC,CASSAGTGIYEQYF
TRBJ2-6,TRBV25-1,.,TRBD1,TGTGCCAGCAGTGGAACAGGGGCCCTATGGGCCAACGTCCTGACTTTC,CASSGTGALWANVLTF
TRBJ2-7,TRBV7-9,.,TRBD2,TGTGCCAGCAGCTTAGCTCGAGTGGTTAGCGGGGGGTACACCTACGAGCAGTACTTC,CASSLARVVSGGYTYEQYF
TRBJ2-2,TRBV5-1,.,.,TGCGCCAGCAGCTTGTACGGTAACACCGGGGAGCTGTTTTTT,CASSLYGNTGELFF
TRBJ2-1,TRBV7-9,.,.,TGTGCCAGCAAGGTTGGGGGGGAGCAGTTCTTC,CASKVGGEQFF
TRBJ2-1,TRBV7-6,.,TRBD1,TGTGCCAGCAGCTCGTTCCGGACAGGCCAGGGTCGAGGTGAGCAGTTCTTC,CASSSFRTGQGRGEQFF
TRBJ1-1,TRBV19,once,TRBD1,TGTGCCAGTAGTCCTGGACAGGGTGGAGCTTTCTTT,CASSPGQGGAFF
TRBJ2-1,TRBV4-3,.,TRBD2,TGCGCCAGCAGCCAATCGGTAGCGGGGGGTCAGTTCTTC,CASSQSVAGGQFF
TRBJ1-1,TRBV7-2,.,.,TGTGCCAGCAGCTTACCCCAGTCAGGAGCTTTCTTT,CASSLPQSGAFF
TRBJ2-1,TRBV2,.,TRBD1,TGTGCCAGCAGGATTCCGACAGGGCCGAATGAGCAGTTCTTC,CASRIPTGPNEQFF
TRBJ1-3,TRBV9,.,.,TGTGCCAGCAGCGTAGAGCCCCCTGGCTCGGGAATCCGAAACACCATATATTTT,CASSVEPPGSGIRNTIYF
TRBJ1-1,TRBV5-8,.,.,TGTGCCAGCAGCTTGAACGGGGGCACTGAAGCTTTCTTT,CASSLNGGTEAFF
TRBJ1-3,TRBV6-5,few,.,TGTGCCAGCAGGCGCGGACAGAGCTCTGGAAACACCATATATTTT,CASRRGQSSGNTIYF
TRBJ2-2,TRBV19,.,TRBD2,TGTGCCAGTAGTAAAGGTGCTAGCGGCATGAACACCGGGGAGCTGTTTTTT,CASSKGASGMNTGELFF
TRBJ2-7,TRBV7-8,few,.,TGTGCCAGCAGCTTAGCGAGGTTGAGGGGGGGATCCTACGAGCAGTACTTC,CASSLARLRGGSYEQYF
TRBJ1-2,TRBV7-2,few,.,TGTGCCAGCAGCTTGACAGCTTCTCCTAACTATGGCTACACCTTC,CASSLTASPNYGYTF
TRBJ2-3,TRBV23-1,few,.,TGCGCCGCCGGGGGTCAGGGTGCGGATACGCAGTATTTT,CAAGGQGADTQYF
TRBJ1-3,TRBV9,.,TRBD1,TGTGCCAGCAGCACCCGGACAGGGGGTGATGGAAACACCATATATTTT,CASSTRTGGDGNTIYF
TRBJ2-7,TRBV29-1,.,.,TGCAGCGTTGAAGGGTCAGGGTGCGGGCAGTACTTC,CSVEGSGCGQYF
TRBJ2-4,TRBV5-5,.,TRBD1,TGTGCCAGCAGCAACGACAGGGGCGAGTACTTC,CASSNDRGEYF
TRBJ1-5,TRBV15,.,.,TGTGCCACCAGCAGAGATCCGGGGGGCGGTCAGCCCCAGCATTTT,CATSRDPGGGQPQHF
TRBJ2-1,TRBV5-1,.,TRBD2,TGCGCCAGCAGCTTGGCCCTCACTAGCGGGGGGCCTAATGAGCAGTTCTTC,CASSLALTSGGPNEQFF
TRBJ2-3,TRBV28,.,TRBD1,TGTGCCAGCAGTTCATGGACCGGGACAGGGGTTTCGGATACGCAGTATTTT,CASSSWTGTGVSDTQYF
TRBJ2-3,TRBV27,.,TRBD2,TGTGCCAGCAGTTTAGGGCTAGCGGGGGGCGGACCATCAGATACGCAGTATTTT,CASSLGLAGGGPSDTQYF
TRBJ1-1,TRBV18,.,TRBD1,TGTGCCAGCTCAGCGCAGGGGGGCATGAACACTGAAGCTTTCTTT,CASSAQGGMNTEAFF
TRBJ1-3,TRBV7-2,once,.,TGTGCCAGCAGCTTAGATCTTTTTGGAAACACCATATATTTT,CASSLDLFGNTIYF
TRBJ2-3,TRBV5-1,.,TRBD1,TGCGCCAGCAGCTTAATAGGGGGCCCCACAGATACGCAGTATTTT,CASSLIGGPTDTQYF
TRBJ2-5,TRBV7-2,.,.,TGTGCCAGCAGCTCCTTAGGGGGGGCCAGGGAGACCCAGTACTTC,CASSSLGGARETQYF
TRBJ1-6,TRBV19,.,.,TGTGCCAGTACTCATGACAGAGCCGGAAGGGGAAGCTCACCCCTCCACTTT,CASTHDRAGRGSSPLHF
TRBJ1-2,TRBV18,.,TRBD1,TGTGCCAGCTCACCACCGGGACAGGGCAACTATGGCTACACCTTC,CASSPPGQGNYGYTF
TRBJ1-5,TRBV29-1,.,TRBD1,TGCAGCGTCACCGACAGGGGGACGGGGCCCCAGCATTTT,CSVTDRGTGPQHF
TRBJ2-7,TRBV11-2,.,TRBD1,TGTGCCAGCAGCTTAGGGGGACAGGACGAGCAGTACTTC,CASSLGGQDEQYF
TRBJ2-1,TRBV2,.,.,TGTGCCAGCAACTTGCGGCTCGAGCAGTTCTTC,CASNLRLEQFF
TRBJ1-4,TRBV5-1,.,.,TGCGCCAGCAGCTTGGGGACAGACCTTAATGAAAAACTGTTTTTT,CASSLGTDLNEKLFF
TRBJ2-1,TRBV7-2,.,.,TGTGCCAGCATCGAGGGGGGGTCCTACAATGAGCAGTTCTTC,CASIEGGSYNEQFF
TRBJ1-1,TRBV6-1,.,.,TGTGCCAGCAGTGAAGCGCAGGGAGGCGCTTTCTTT,CASSEAQGGAFF
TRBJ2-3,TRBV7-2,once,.,TGTGCCAGCAGCCCCCAAAGCGGCACAGATACGCAGTATTTT,CASSPQSGTDTQYF
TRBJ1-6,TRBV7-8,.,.,TGTGCCAGCAGCTTAGGGGGAGACGGAGGAAATTCACCCCTCCACTTT,CASSLGGDGGNSPLHF
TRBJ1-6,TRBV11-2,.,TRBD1,TGTGCCAGCAGCTTAGATCGATTTGGACAGGCGACCTCCTATAATTCACCCCTCCACTTT,CASSLDRFGQATSYNSPLHF
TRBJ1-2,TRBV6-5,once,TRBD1,TGTGCCAGCAGTCAAGGGGGCTCTGGCTACACCTTC,CASSQGGSGYTF
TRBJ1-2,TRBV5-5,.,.,TGTGCCAGCAGCTTGGAGGGGGGGGCAGGAGCCGGCTACACCTTC,CASSLEGGAGAGYTF
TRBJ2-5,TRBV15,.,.,TGTGCCACCAGCAGAGGGGCAATAAAAGAGACCCAGTACTTC,CATSRGAIKETQYF